This TCR beta chain was identified during a study of CD8 T cells in Susac syndrome. The multiple sclerosis control group comprised treatment-naive patients with stable or active relapsing-remitting disease. While CD8+ and CD4+ T cells were isolated negatively, TEMRA cells were enriched by FACS. It was with random hexamers that roughly 0.5 to 1 ug RNA was reverse transcribed. The authors amplified TCR beta CDR3 across 54 Vbeta and 13 Jbeta using immunoSEQ multiplex PCR. TCRdb reprocessed the immunoSEQ multiplex PCR reads with MiXCR, giving one entry per CDR3 protein. The profile covers 200,000 to 250,000 distinct CDR3 sequences, with over 90% appearing a single time and approximately 0.081% taken by the ten largest. A remark on this clonotype: Its specificity is not known.

Study-wide points: The study conceded that relatively few individuals underwent its TCR sequencing and HLA analysis.

The TCR sequence derives from a human donor with multiple sclerosis. Sequenced material: CD4+ T cells from PBMCs.

Here the CDR3 DNA reads TGTGCCTGGAGTGAGGACAGGGGATATTTCTATGGCTACACCTTC. The encoded protein is CAWSEDRGYFYGYTF. This rearrangement joins TRBV30 to TRBJ1-2, with TRBD1 matching 9 bases. The CDR3 spans 15 residues. Per germline, CDR1 GTSNPN and CDR2 SVGIG (reference sequence). Trimming at V came to 1 base and at J to 4 bases, leaving 7 bases not matched to a gene.